Presented here are 12 T cell receptor beta chains from one specimen sequenced in a study of T-cell reconstitution after alpha-beta-depleted transplantation in children. The TCRbeta library incorporated unique molecular identifiers. TCRdb independently ran MiXCR on the PCR reads; one entry per CDR3 protein. Seen here are 420,000 or so distinct CDR3 sequences, approximately 11% observed once, and the top ten hold 4.5% to 6.5%. The sample in question was PBMCs from the stem cell graft donor, obtained from the stem cell graft. The receptors stem from a human donor who donated a stem cell graft to a child with acute myeloid leukemia.

V is TRBV6-1 and J is TRBJ2-7; D is unresolved. This CDR3 region has 14 residues. The germline CDR1 and CDR2 sequences are MNHNS and SASEGT. V was shortened by 4 bases and J by 1 base, with 11 bases between the two germline ends. As DNA, the CDR3 is TGTGCCAGCAGTGGAACGGACGGGTCCTACGAGCAGTACGTC. This gives the protein CASSGTDGSYEQYV.

The rearrangement links TRBV12-3 or TRBV12-4 to TRBJ2-5, with D possibly being TRBD1 (8 bases). Trimming took 7 bases from V and 4 from J, leaving 13 bases between them. The CDR3 consists of 13 residues. This chain's CDR3 is CASTTGGGETQYF. The CDR3 coding sequence is TGTGCCAGCACCACAGGGGGGGGAGAGACCCAGTACTTC.

The chain is built from TRBV6-2 or TRBV6-3 and TRBJ2-6; the match to TRBD1 covers 11 bases. V was pared by 6 bases and J by 0 bases, with 13 bases of the junction left unmatched. CDR3 length: 20 amino acids. Per germline, CDR1 MNHEY and CDR2 SVGEGT. The CDR3 loop reads CASSRRGRDRGGSGANVLTF. The DNA for the CDR3 is TGTGCCAGCAGCCGGAGAGGCCGGGACAGGGGGGGCTCTGGGGCCAACGTCCTGACTTTC.

The rearrangement links TRBV20-1 to TRBJ2-1; D remains ambiguous. This CDR3 has 16 amino acids. V lost 3 bases to trimming and J lost 0 bases, with 15 bases between them. Germline assignment: CDR1 DFQATT and CDR2 SNEGSKA (reference sequence). CDR3 protein: CSASPLGLLSYNEQFF. In DNA form, the CDR3 reads TGCAGTGCTAGTCCCCTCGGGCTGCTCTCCTACAATGAGCAGTTCTTC.

This clonotype showed up many times. V usage is TRBV24-1 and J usage is TRBJ2-3; D unresolved. The CDR3 spans 13 residues. Germline CDR1 KGHDR, CDR2 SFDVKD. V was pared by 2 bases and J by 7 bases, with 9 bases between. The CDR3 spells CATSDSQSYTQYF. As DNA, the CDR3 is TGTGCCACCAGTGATTCCCAGAGTTATACGCAGTATTTT.

This clonotype was seen more than once but under ten times. The chain couples TRBV3-1 to TRBJ2-1, with a tentative D call TRBD1 (6 bases). The CDR3 has 17 amino acids. V was cut by 4 bases and J by 4 bases, with 20 bases left in between. Germline V lookup: CDR1 LGHDT, CDR2 YNNKEL (reference sequence). CDR3 sequence: CASSPLGQVGPYNEQFF. In DNA form, the CDR3 reads TGTGCCAGCAGCCCGCTGGGACAAGTGGGGCCATACAATGAGCAGTTCTTC.

The chain carries TRBV6-5 and TRBJ2-6; possibly TRBD1 for D (5 bases). V shed 4 bases and J shed 4 bases, with 14 bases lying between them. The CDR3 covers 16 residues. Germline V gene sequence: CDR1 MNHEY, CDR2 SVGAGI. Here the CDR3 reads CASSSKGLVGANVLTF. Written as DNA, the CDR3 is TGTGCCAGCAGTTCCAAGGGGTTGGTGGGGGCCAACGTCCTGACTTTC.

This clonotype was observed a handful of times. The chain couples TRBV29-1 to TRBJ2-3; D gene unclear. Germline V gene data show CDR1 as SQVTM and CDR2 as ANQGSEA. The V and J ends lost 3 bases and 1 base respectively, with 8 bases between them. This CDR3 is built from 13 residues. This CDR3 is CSVDGSRTDTQYF. The DNA for the CDR3 is TGCAGCGTTGATGGCTCCCGCACAGATACGCAGTATTTT.

The V gene is TRBV7-2, the J gene TRBJ1-5, with 10 positions matching TRBD1. After removal of 6 bases from V and 0 bases from J, the junction contained 2 bases not matched to a gene. Germline V gene lookup returns CDR1 SGHTA and CDR2 FQGNSA. CDR3 length: 15 residues. CDR3 amino acids: CASSRQGASNQPQHF. The CDR3 coding sequence is TGTGCCAGCAGTCGACAGGGGGCTAGCAATCAGCCCCAGCATTTT.

The gene calls are TRBV5-6 and TRBJ2-2; 7 bases line up with TRBD2. The length of the CDR3 is 14 residues. J lost 5 bases, V lost 2 bases, and 3 bases had no gene match. CDR1 SGHDT and CDR2 YYEEEE come from the germline V gene. The CDR3 DNA reads TGTGCCAGCAGCTTCTCTAGCGGTACCGGGGAGCTGTTTTTT. This codes for CASSFSSGTGELFF.

This clonotype was found a few times. The rearrangement joins TRBV20-1 to TRBJ2-3, with D maybe TRBD2 (5 bases). Looked up from germline, CDR1 is DFQATT and CDR2 is SNEGSKA (reference sequence). The V end was cut by 3 bases, the J end by 8 bases, with 15 bases between. The CDR3 is 13 residues long. The CDR3 sequence: CSASLASSGTQYF. The CDR3 DNA sequence: TGCAGTGCTAGCTTGGCTAGCTCGGGTACGCAGTATTTT.

Ten or more counts support this clonotype. The V gene is TRBV4-1, the J gene TRBJ2-1; 10 positions agree with TRBD1. The CDR3 spans 17 residues. Trimming removed 1 base from V and 7 bases from J; junction bases left unmatched: 10. The germline CDR1 and CDR2 sequences are MGHRA and YSYEKL. CDR3 sequence reads: CASSQVWGTGVWNEQFF. Written as DNA, the CDR3 is TGCGCCAGCAGCCAAGTATGGGGGACAGGGGTTTGGAATGAGCAGTTCTTC.